This T cell receptor (beta chain) was identified in a study of cytomegalovirus exposure and HLA in healthy donors. Study-wide results and caveats: About 87% or about 30% of the time was how often most TCR beta V segments were productive, according to an earlier analysis. Both high specificity and high sensitivity reportedly marked the classifier's diagnosis of cytomegalovirus status. Several of the most significant clusters appeared, in a later analysis, to be linked to common viral pathogens.

Each of the donors was a healthy bone marrow donor. Germline assignment: CDR1 KGHSH and CDR2 LQKENI. Trimming shortened V by 0 bases and J by 2 bases, and 14 bases separated the two germline ends. CDR3 length: 17 amino acids. This clone showed up just a few times. The antigen remains undetermined. In the PCR, 60 Vbeta and 13 Jbeta primers were used. Using immunoSEQ multiplex PCR, the repertoire was profiled, and TCRdb retains in-frame clones only, with some absent. This sample has about 220,000 clones, with less than 85% found just once. The gene calls are TRBV18 and TRBJ1-3; no clear D. Source material: PBMCs. The receptor was isolated from a man younger than 35 in good health and CMV-seronegative. The CDR3 DNA is TGTGCCAGCTCACCACCGGGCCTCAAAACCACTGGAAACACCATATATTTT. This encodes CASSPPGLKTTGNTIYF.